This T cell receptor beta chain was recovered during a study of shared clonotypes between healthy human individuals. Repertoires were generated with immunoSEQ multiplex PCR, while TCRdb's copy carries only in-frame clones and drops some. The sample lists millions of clones; approximately 95% were seen once. Study-wide results and caveats: Relative to memory subsets, naive subsets generally showed larger estimated richness.

The CDR3 is 15 residues long. Trimming removed 0 bases from V and 5 bases from J; junction bases left unmatched: 6. Germline V lookup: CDR1 SGHNT, CDR2 YYREEE (reference sequence). Concerning this clone: The target antigen is unknown.

Each sample came from a Caucasian adult donor living in Nashville, Tennessee. This TCR was recovered from a man aged 18 to 30 in good health. Sequenced sample: naive CD4+ T cells sorted from blood. Subset described: CD45RA+ positively selected. The V gene is TRBV5-4, the J gene TRBJ2-5; TRBD1 matches at 8 bases. Here the CDR3 DNA reads TGTGCCAGCAGCTTGGGCGGACAGGGTGTGGAGACCCAGTACTTC. It specifies CASSLGGQGVETQYF.